Following are 27 T cell receptor beta chains from one sample sequenced in a study of vaccination effects on CD4 cells after COVID-19. Expansion with viral peptide pools was applied to antigen-specific CD4+ T cells by the ViraFEST assay prior to sequencing. Scientists isolated CD4+ T cells after a roughly 10-day culture period ended. Two doses of either BNT162b2 or mRNA-1273 were given to each participant. No antigen is known for these receptors. This table comes from immunoSEQ multiplex PCR, and its TCRdb copy is limited to in-frame clones, with some not included. The table includes fewer than 90,000 clones, 77% detected once. Here the sequenced sample was CD4+ T cells from PBMCs cultured with HCoV-OC43 spike peptides, taken after COVID-19 vaccination. Subset in this sample: HCoV-OC43 spike overlapping peptide pool stimulation. The source is a human donor who received a COVID-19 vaccine.

This clone was observed a single time. The chain combines TRBV11-2 with TRBJ2-7, with 8 bases aligning to TRBD1. CDR1 and CDR2 from the germline V gene are SGHAT and FQNNGV. The CDR3 has 13 amino acids. With 5 bases clipped from V and 2 bases from J, the junction kept 2 bases outside the gene matches. CDR3 DNA: TGTGCCAGCAGCGCGGACAGGGCCTACGAGCAGTACGTC. It is translated as CASSADRAYEQYV.

The chain uses TRBV7-2 and TRBJ1-2; D unresolved. This CDR3 is 16 amino acids long. The germline gives CDR1 SGHTA, CDR2 FQGNSA. Trimming removed 0 bases at V and 6 bases at J, with 17 bases between. The CDR3 loop is CASSLAGSARVNGYTF. For the CDR3, the DNA is TGTGCCAGCAGCTTAGCCGGGTCTGCTAGGGTGAATGGCTACACCTTC.

This clone showed up just a few times. Other DNA sequences within the sample encode an identical CDR3. V gene TRBV5-1 combines with J gene TRBJ2-1, with a tentative D call TRBD2 (5 bases). CDR1 is SGHRS, CDR2 YFSETQ, per germline. The CDR3 runs to 14 residues. V lost 0 bases to trimming and J lost 5 bases, with 9 bases between them. The CDR3 coding sequence is TGCGCCAGCAGCTTGGCCACGGGGAACAATGAGCAGTTCTTC. It yields the protein CASSLATGNNEQFF.

The chain is built from TRBV12-5 and TRBJ1-4; D is ambiguous. CDR1 is LGHNT and CDR2 is FRNRAP in the germline V gene. This CDR3 is 16 amino acids long. V dropped 5 bases and J dropped 3 bases, with 16 bases sitting between them. CDR3 region: CASGPGGPAANEKLFF. CDR3 in DNA: TGTGCTAGTGGTCCGGGAGGACCCGCGGCTAATGAAAAACTGTTTTTT.

This chain connects TRBV30 to TRBJ1-1; tentatively, D is TRBD1 (5 bases). V was pared by 4 bases and J by 0 bases, with 15 bases between. The germline CDR1 and CDR2 sequences are GTSNPN and SVGIG (reference sequence). The CDR3 covers 15 residues. As DNA, the CDR3 is TGTGCCTGGACCCTACAAGGGGTCATGAACACTGAAGCTTTCTTT. Protein sequence: CAWTLQGVMNTEAFF.

Only a few counts were recorded for this clone. The gene calls are TRBV19 and TRBJ1-2; a weak D match, TRBD1 (6 bases). The CDR3 length is 15 residues. The V gene's germline CDR1 is LNHDA and CDR2 SQIVND (reference sequence). V lost 5 bases and J 1 base, leaving 14 bases between the germline ends. The CDR3 DNA reads as TGTGCCAGTAGTGCGGACAGCCAGATTAACTATGGCTACACCTTC. This sequence encodes CASSADSQINYGYTF.

The chain is built from TRBV27 and TRBJ2-1; D gene unclear. Germline V gene sequence: CDR1 MNHEY, CDR2 SMNVEV (reference sequence). V dropped 2 bases and J dropped 5 bases, with 7 bases sitting between them. This CDR3 contains 13 residues. CDR3 nucleotides: TGTGCCAGCAGTTTAAATCCCAACAATGAGCAGTTCTTC. Translating gives CASSLNPNNEQFF.

Only a few counts were recorded for this clone. The CDR3 nucleotides read TGTGCCAGTACTTTTGAGGCGGATTCACCCCTCCACTTT. Its protein is CASTFEADSPLHF. V is TRBV19 and J is TRBJ1-6; D not resolved. The CDR3 sequence is 13 residues long. Trimming shortened V by 7 bases and J by 8 bases, and 12 bases separated the two germline ends. CDR1 LNHDA and CDR2 SQIVND come from the germline V gene (reference sequence). The variable domain in full, completed from reference TRBV19 and TRBJ1-6, reads DGGITQSPKYLFRKEGQNVTLSCEQNLNHDAMYWYRQDPGQGLRLIYYSQIVNDFQKGDIAEGYSVSREKKESFPLTVTSAQKNPTAFYLCASTFEADSPLHFGNGTRLTVT.

The rearrangement joins TRBV11-2 to TRBJ1-1; tentatively, D is TRBD1 (5 bases). Deletions cut 0 bases from V and 4 bases from J, with 9 bases between. CDR3 size: 14 residues. Germline assignment: CDR1 SGHAT and CDR2 FQNNGV. This chain's CDR3 is CASSLEGGTTEAFF. CDR3 coding DNA: TGTGCCAGCAGCTTAGAGGGTGGGACCACTGAAGCTTTCTTT.

This chain links TRBV6-2 or TRBV6-3 with TRBJ1-2, with TRBD1 identical over 7 bases. J gave up 4 bases and V 6 bases, and 11 bases lay outside the gene matches. The germline CDR1 and CDR2 sequences are MNHEY and SVGEGT. The CDR3 is made up of 15 amino acids. The CDR3 sequence is CASSPQGSSGYGYTF. CDR3 DNA: TGTGCCAGCAGCCCACAGGGGTCGAGCGGCTATGGCTACACCTTC.

This clone was observed a single time. The rearrangement joins TRBV9 to TRBJ1-3; D is unclear. Trimming removed 4 bases at V and 0 bases at J, with 11 bases between. The CDR3 has 15 residues. Germline V gene data show CDR1 as SGDLS and CDR2 as YYNGEE. The CDR3 loop reads CASSTQDGSGNTIYF. In DNA form, the CDR3 reads TGTGCCAGCAGCACTCAGGATGGCTCTGGAAACACCATATATTTT.

This chain's CDR3 is CASSLDRGNTGELFF. CDR3 DNA sequence: TGTGCCAGCAGTCTAGACAGGGGTAACACCGGGGAGCTGTTTTTT. V usage is TRBV6-5 and J usage is TRBJ2-2, with 8 bases identical to TRBD1. Per the germline V gene, CDR1 is MNHEY and CDR2 is SVGAGI. The CDR3 has 15 amino acids. The V and J ends lost 5 bases and 2 bases, in that order; junction bases with no gene match: 4.

V gene TRBV10-1 combines with J gene TRBJ2-7; 8 bases align to TRBD1. The CDR3 spans 13 residues. Trimming took 6 bases from V and 3 from J; bases not matched to a gene: 4. The germline gives CDR1 WNHNN, CDR2 SYGVQD (reference sequence). CDR3 DNA: TGCGCCAGCAGGTTGGGACAGGACTACGAGCAGTACGTC. Its translation: CASRLGQDYEQYV.

The V call is TRBV3-1 (or the pseudogene TRBV3-2), the J call TRBJ1-1, with D maybe TRBD1 (5 bases). CDR3 length: 14 amino acids. CDR1 and CDR2 (germline): LGHDT, YNNKEL (reference sequence). Between the trimmed V and J ends, which lost 3 bases and 3 bases, there was a span of 11 bases. CDR3 coding DNA: TGTGCCAGCAGCCACTCAGGGCGGGACACTGAAGCTTTCTTT. Residues: CASSHSGRDTEAFF.

The chain recombines TRBV24-1 with TRBJ2-1; TRBD1 aligns across 9 bases. Germline V gene sequence: CDR1 KGHDR, CDR2 SFDVKD. V dropped 4 bases and J dropped 6; count of bases not matched to a gene: 6. This CDR3 contains 15 residues. In DNA form, the CDR3 reads TGTGCCACCAGTGAAGACAGGGGGGGCGGCAATGAGCAGTTCTTC. This codes for CATSEDRGGGNEQFF.

The V gene is TRBV7-2, the J gene TRBJ2-7; TRBD2 matches 9 bases. The CDR3 spans 14 residues. J lost 5 bases, V lost 5 bases, and 7 bases had no gene match. Germline CDR1 and CDR2: SGHTA and FQGNSA. The CDR3 sequence is CASSISGGSDEQYV. In DNA, the CDR3 is TGTGCCAGCAGCATAAGCGGGGGGAGCGACGAGCAGTACGTC.

The gene calls are TRBV7-6 and TRBJ2-5; the D gene is possibly TRBD2 (6 bases). Germline CDR1 SGHVS, CDR2 FNYEAQ. The V end lost 2 bases, the J end lost 0 bases, and 13 bases lay between the germline ends. This CDR3 has 16 residues. CDR3 protein: CASSLNPGDYQETQYF. CDR3 DNA: TGTGCCAGCAGCTTAAATCCGGGGGACTACCAAGAGACCCAGTACTTC. Variable domain in full (rest from reference TRBV7-6 and TRBJ2-5): GAGVSQSPRYKVTKRGQDVALRCDPISGHVSLYWYRQALGQGPEFLTYFNYEAQQDKSGLPNDRFSAERPEGSISTLTIQRTEQRDSAMYRCASSLNPGDYQETQYFGPGTRLLVL.

This clone is a singleton in its sample. V is TRBV10-3 and J is TRBJ1-2; D is unresolved. V lost 4 bases, J lost 8 bases, and 14 bases lay in between. CDR1 is ENHRY and CDR2 is SYGVKD in the germline V gene. The CDR3 is 13 residues long. The CDR3 sequence is CAISGQPGSGYTF. Here the CDR3 DNA reads TGTGCCATCAGTGGCCAACCCGGGAGCGGCTACACCTTC.

The chain combines TRBV18 with TRBJ1-4, with 9 bases aligning to TRBD1. V trimming: 8 bases; J trimming: 6 bases; junction bases outside the gene matches: 7. This CDR3 region has 14 residues. The germline V gene has CDR1 KGHSH and CDR2 LQKENI. The CDR3 protein is CASLSDRGYEKLFF. CDR3 bases: TGTGCCAGCCTCTCGGACAGGGGTTATGAAAAACTGTTTTTT.

The CDR3 nucleotides are TGTGCCAGCAGCTTCGGACAGGGGGCTCAGCCCCAGCATTTT. Protein: CASSFGQGAQPQHF. This chain connects TRBV7-2 to TRBJ1-5; TRBD1 matches at 11 bases. Germline V gene lookup returns CDR1 SGHTA and CDR2 FQGNSA. The V gene end was trimmed by 3 bases and the J gene end by 6 bases; junction bases not matched to a gene: 1. The CDR3 covers 14 residues.

The chain combines TRBV28 with TRBJ2-7, with D possibly matching TRBD1 (6 bases). Trimming cost V 5 bases and J 6 bases, with 20 bases left between them. CDR1 is MDHEN and CDR2 is SYDVKM in the germline V gene. The CDR3 totals 15 residues. CDR3 sequence reads: CASSQPGTTGFEQYV. The CDR3 nucleotides are TGTGCCAGCAGTCAACCCGGGACAACCGGGTTCGAGCAGTACGTC.

J is TRBJ2-7 and V is TRBV5-4, with D possibly TRBD1 on 5 matching bases. Trimming stripped 4 bases from V and 4 bases from J, with 18 bases between. The germline CDR1 and CDR2 sequences are SGHNT and YYREEE (reference sequence). CDR3 length: 15 amino acids. CDR3 coding DNA: TGTGCCAGCAGCGGAACCTCTAGGGGATTTTACGAGCAGTACGTC. It encodes CASSGTSRGFYEQYV.

This clone occurred once. This sequence joins TRBV4-1 and TRBJ1-1; no firm D call. The V end was cut by 6 bases, the J end by 1 base, with 15 bases between. The CDR3 is made up of 15 amino acids. Per the germline V gene, CDR1 is MGHRA and CDR2 is YSYEKL. Here the CDR3 DNA reads TGCGCCAGCAGACGGGGTGAGGGTGCGAACACTGAAGCTTTCTTT. This translates into CASRRGEGANTEAFF.

The genes are TRBV19 and TRBJ1-2; 7 nucleotides line up with TRBD1. Germline V gene data show CDR1 as LNHDA and CDR2 as SQIVND (reference sequence). V lost 7 bases and J lost 4; bases outside the gene matches: 9. This CDR3 comprises 14 residues. The CDR3: CASNPPDRSYGYTF. In DNA form, the CDR3 reads TGTGCCAGTAACCCGCCGGACAGGAGCTATGGCTACACCTTC.

V is TRBV5-1 and J is TRBJ1-6; D gene uncertain. Trimming cost V 0 bases and J 7 bases, with 8 bases left between them. Per germline, CDR1 SGHRS and CDR2 YFSETQ. This CDR3 spans 14 amino acids. The CDR3 nucleotides are TGCGCCAGCAGCTTGGAGGCGAGGAATTCACCCCTCCACTTT. Its translation: CASSLEARNSPLHF.

This clone has more than one count but fewer than ten. The rearrangement links TRBV7-2 to TRBJ1-3; D gene ambiguous. This CDR3 contains 15 residues. Trimming pared 1 base from V and 0 bases from J, leaving 7 bases between. CDR1 is SGHTA, CDR2 FQGNSA, per germline. CDR3 coding DNA: TGTGCCAGCAGCTTAGATGCAGACTCTGGAAACACCATATATTTT. This gives the protein CASSLDADSGNTIYF. Drawing the rest from reference TRBV7-2 and TRBJ1-3, the complete variable domain is GAGVSQSPSNKVTEKGKDVELRCDPISGHTALYWYRQSLGQGLEFLIYFQGNSAPDKSGLPSDRFSAERTGGSVSTLTIQRTQQEDSAVYLCASSLDADSGNTIYFGEGSWLTVV.

V usage is TRBV5-5 and J usage is TRBJ1-1, with D perhaps matching TRBD1 (5 bases). Germline CDR1 SGHKS, CDR2 YYEKEE (reference sequence). The CDR3 runs 15 residues. The V end lost 0 bases, the J end lost 2 bases, and 11 bases lay between the germline ends. CDR3 loop: CASSLAGQGNTEAFF. CDR3 nucleotide sequence: TGTGCCAGCAGCTTGGCAGGGCAGGGAAACACTGAAGCTTTCTTT.